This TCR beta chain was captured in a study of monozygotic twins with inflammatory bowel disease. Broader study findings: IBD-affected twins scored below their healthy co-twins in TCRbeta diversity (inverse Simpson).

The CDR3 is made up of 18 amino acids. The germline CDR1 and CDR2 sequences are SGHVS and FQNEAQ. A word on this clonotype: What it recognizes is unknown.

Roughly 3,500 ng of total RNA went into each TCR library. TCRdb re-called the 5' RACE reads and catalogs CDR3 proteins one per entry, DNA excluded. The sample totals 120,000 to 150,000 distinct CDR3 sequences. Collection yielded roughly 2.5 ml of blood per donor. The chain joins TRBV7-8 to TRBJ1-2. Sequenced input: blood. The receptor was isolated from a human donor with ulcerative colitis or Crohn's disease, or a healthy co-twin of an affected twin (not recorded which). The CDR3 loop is CASSLESATITPNYGYTF.